This TCR beta chain is drawn from a study of cytomegalovirus exposure and HLA in healthy donors. CDR3 length equals 14 residues. Germline V CDR1 and CDR2: WSHSY, SAAADI. Primers: 60 Vbeta forward and 13 Jbeta reverse. In the original processing: An analysis performed later counted 74 million or so unique TCR beta chains (approximately 10 million of them shared). TCRdb's table, derived via immunoSEQ multiplex PCR, lists solely in-frame clones and lacks some. The D gene and trimming were derived from the DNA, and the V and J assignments and clone size from that table. The table shows about 190,000 clones, with 75% to 90% occurring only once.

The sequencing input was PBMCs. The receptor's source is a boy aged 5-17 years in good health and CMV-seronegative. This sequence joins TRBV10-2 and TRBJ2-5; weak D call: TRBD2 (7 bases). The end of the DNA aligns better with TRBJ2-7, so the J call may be wrong. The CDR3 is CASNGGLLVYEQYF. The CDR3 region has the DNA TGCGCCAGCAACGGGGGGCTGTTAGTATACGAGCAGTACTTC.